Following are 24 T cell receptor beta chains from one sample sequenced in a study of blood T cell repertoires in COVID-19. Sequenced by immunoSEQ multiplex PCR; TCRdb stores in-frame clones only, minus some. This sample has about 97,000 clones; over 75% occur once, and the top ten carry 1.5% to 2%. Sequenced: peripheral blood. These TCRs come from a man between 60 and 70 years old with acute or convalescent COVID-19.

The J gene is TRBJ1-3, the V gene TRBV19; D possibly corresponds to TRBD1 (5 bases). The germline V gene encodes CDR1 LNHDA and CDR2 SQIVND (reference sequence). This CDR3 is 13 amino acids long. With 6 bases removed from V and 6 bases from J, the gap between germline ends came to 12 bases. The CDR3 is CASSRDSANTIYF. CDR3 sequence (DNA): TGTGCCAGTAGCAGAGACAGCGCAAACACCATATATTTT. The complete variable domain, with remaining parts taken from reference TRBV19 and TRBJ1-3, reads DGGITQSPKYLFRKEGQNVTLSCEQNLNHDAMYWYRQDPGQGLRLIYYSQIVNDFQKGDIAEGYSVSREKKESFPLTVTSAQKNPTAFYLCASSRDSANTIYFGEGSWLTVV.

The chain carries TRBV27 and TRBJ1-1; 8 nucleotides line up with TRBD1. The CDR3 has 14 residues. The germline V gene encodes CDR1 MNHEY and CDR2 SMNVEV (reference sequence). V gave up 9 bases and J gave up 1 base; unmatched junction bases: 7. CDR3 nucleotides: TGTGCCAGTAAAGTCGACAGGGGGAACACTGAAGCTTTCTTT. Its protein product is CASKVDRGNTEAFF.

The chain employs TRBV7-9 and TRBJ1-2; D ambiguous. Germline V CDR1 and CDR2: SEHNR, FQNEAQ (reference sequence). The CDR3 totals 14 residues. V lost 2 bases and J 6 bases, leaving 13 bases between the germline ends. The CDR3 DNA follows: TGTGCCAGCAGCTTATCAGGCAGGATGGATGGCTACACCTTC. It codes for CASSLSGRMDGYTF.

The rearrangement joins TRBV2 to TRBJ2-1; 8 positions match TRBD2. CDR1 is SNHLY and CDR2 is FYNNEI in the germline V gene. V was clipped by 3 bases and J by 8 bases; unmatched bases: 6. CDR3 length equals 14 residues. CDR3 residues: CASSDPGLAHEQFF. CDR3 DNA sequence: TGTGCCAGCAGTGACCCTGGACTAGCCCATGAGCAGTTCTTC.

This rearrangement joins TRBV5-1 to TRBJ1-1; TRBD1 matches at 8 bases. Losses at the gene ends were 3 bases for V and 1 base for J; bases not matched to a gene: 8. The germline gives CDR1 SGHRS, CDR2 YFSETQ. CDR3 length: 16 residues. The CDR3 here is CASSSGQGVTNTEAFF. CDR3 bases: TGCGCCAGCAGCTCCGGACAGGGAGTCACGAACACTGAAGCTTTCTTT.

V usage is TRBV3-1 (or the pseudogene TRBV3-2) and J usage is TRBJ2-5; 7 bases agree with TRBD1. Per germline, CDR1 LGHDT and CDR2 YNNKEL (reference sequence). CDR3 length equals 13 residues. Unmatched junction bases numbered 1, after V lost 2 bases and J lost 4 bases. The CDR3 region is CASSQNRGETQYF. The CDR3 bases are TGTGCCAGCAGCCAAAACAGGGGAGAGACCCAGTACTTC.

The rearrangement links TRBV2 to TRBJ2-1, with 7 bases aligning to TRBD1. V lost 3 bases to trimming and J lost 0 bases; unmatched junction nucleotides: 8. The CDR3 contains 17 residues. Germline loops: CDR1 SNHLY, CDR2 FYNNEI. The CDR3: CASSEGQRLFSYNEQFF. CDR3 DNA sequence: TGTGCCAGCAGTGAGGGACAGCGACTATTCTCCTACAATGAGCAGTTCTTC.

The rearrangement joins TRBV7-2 to TRBJ1-3, with D maybe TRBD1 (6 bases). The CDR3 runs 15 residues. The V end was cut by 7 bases, the J end by 9 bases, with 22 bases between. Germline V CDR1 and CDR2: SGHTA, FQGNSA. The CDR3 protein is CASKLQGPSPGTIYF. The CDR3 DNA sequence: TGTGCCAGCAAGCTTCAGGGGCCGTCTCCCGGCACCATATATTTT.

Details on this clone: No conserved phenylalanine or tryptophan ends this CDR3, so it is likely a read error. V and J are TRBV5-1 and TRBJ1-1; 8 bases map to TRBD1. CDR1 and CDR2 (germline): SGHRS, YFSETQ. V was pared by 3 bases and J by 5 bases, with 3 bases of the junction left unmatched. There are 13 residues in the CDR3. DNA of the CDR3: TGCGCCAGCAGCTCCGACAGGGGAACTGAAGCTTTCCTT. Translated: CASSSDRGTEAFL.

This clone was seen more than once but under ten times. The V and J genes are TRBV5-1 and TRBJ1-2; D uncertain. V was clipped by 2 bases and J by 6 bases, with 17 bases between them. The CDR3 runs to 15 residues. Germline CDR1 is SGHRS and CDR2 is YFSETQ. The CDR3 DNA sequence: TGCGCCAGCAGCTTAGGTTCTCCAGGAATGGATGGCTACACCTTC. It is translated as CASSLGSPGMDGYTF.

This clone appeared a single time. This chain joins TRBV9 and TRBJ2-3; 10 nucleotides agree with TRBD2. The germline V gene has CDR1 SGDLS and CDR2 YYNGEE. V was pared by 9 bases and J by 2 bases, with 15 bases of the junction left unmatched. The CDR3 spans 17 residues. The chain's CDR3 is CATRLSLAGGLTDTQYF. CDR3 in DNA: TGTGCCACCCGACTCTCCTTAGCGGGGGGCCTCACAGATACGCAGTATTTT. The variable domain in full, with the rest retrieved from reference TRBV9 and TRBJ2-3, is DSGVTQTPKHLITATGQRVTLRCSPRSGDLSVYWYQQSLDQGLQFLIQYYNGEERAKGNILERFSAQQFPDLHSELNLSSLELGDSALYFCATRLSLAGGLTDTQYFGPGTRLTVL.

This clone has a single count. The rearrangement joins TRBV18 to TRBJ1-4; D call uncertain. V dropped 3 bases and J dropped 0 bases, with 5 bases sitting between them. Germline V lookup: CDR1 KGHSH, CDR2 LQKENI. CDR3 length: 14 amino acids. CDR3 DNA: TGTGCCAGCTCACCCCATGCAACTAATGAAAAACTGTTTTTT. Translated, it gives CASSPHATNEKLFF.

V and J are TRBV7-2 and TRBJ1-1; D perhaps matches TRBD1 (6 bases). The CDR3 has 16 residues. The V end was cut by 0 bases, the J end by 6 bases, with 17 bases between. The germline gives CDR1 SGHTA, CDR2 FQGNSA. CDR3 sequence reads: CASSLAIQQGSSEAFF. The CDR3 DNA sequence: TGTGCCAGCAGCTTAGCCATACAGCAGGGGAGCTCTGAAGCTTTCTTT.

The chain is built from TRBV6-1 and TRBJ2-7, with a possible D match to TRBD2 (7 bases). Between the trimmed V and J ends, which lost 1 base and 3 bases, there was a span of 16 bases. The CDR3 has 16 amino acids. The germline V gene encodes CDR1 MNHNS and CDR2 SASEGT. CDR3 coding DNA: TGTGCCAGCAGTGAAGGAGGGGGGGGTCGCCTCTACGAGCAGTACTTC. Translated, it gives CASSEGGGGRLYEQYF.

The chain employs TRBV10-3 and TRBJ1-2; TRBD1 matches at 7 bases. The germline V gene has CDR1 ENHRY and CDR2 SYGVKD. The length of the CDR3 is 14 residues. The J segment lost 6 bases and the V segment lost 10 bases, leaving 14 bases of the junction unmatched. In DNA, the CDR3 is TGTGCCACATCGACGGGACAGACGACAAATGGCTACACCTTC. Its protein is CATSTGQTTNGYTF.

CDR3 region: CASSQGPISGNTIYF. The CDR3 coding sequence is TGCGCCAGCAGCCAAGGTCCAATCTCTGGAAACACCATATATTTT. J is TRBJ1-3 and V is TRBV4-1; the D is unclear. The CDR3 is made up of 15 amino acids. The germline CDR1 and CDR2 sequences are MGHRA and YSYEKL. V lost 1 base, J lost 0 bases, and 7 bases lay in between.

J is TRBJ1-2 and V is TRBV5-1, with TRBD1 matching over 7 bases. Germline-derived CDR1 and CDR2 are SGHRS and YFSETQ. V shed 4 bases and J 8 bases; nucleotides not matched to a gene: 11. This CDR3 region has 14 residues. Written as DNA, the CDR3 is TGCGCCAGCAGCCCTCACGAGGGGGCGGCGGGCTACACCTTC. This gives the protein CASSPHEGAAGYTF. The whole variable domain, filled in from reference TRBV5-1 and TRBJ1-2, reads KAGVTQTPRYLIKTRGQQVTLSCSPISGHRSVSWYQQTPGQGLQFLFEYFSETQRNKGNFPGRFSGRQFSNSRSEMNVSTLELGDSALYLCASSPHEGAAGYTFGSGTRLTVV.

The V call is TRBV18, the J call TRBJ1-5, with TRBD1 matching 7 bases. The CDR3 has 14 residues. Germline CDR1 reads KGHSH; CDR2 reads LQKENI. Unmatched junction bases numbered 8, after V lost 6 bases and J lost 6 bases. The CDR3 here is CASSPDRVGQPQHF. The CDR3 DNA follows: TGTGCCAGCTCGCCAGACAGGGTGGGTCAGCCCCAGCATTTT.

V is TRBV5-1 and J is TRBJ1-2; D perhaps matches TRBD1 (6 bases). The CDR3 spans 15 residues. CDR1 and CDR2 from the germline V gene are SGHRS and YFSETQ. The ends were cut back, 4 bases at V and 4 bases at J, with 17 bases in the middle. DNA of the CDR3: TGCGCCAGCAGCCCCACGACTGGACAGACCTATGGCTACACCTTC. Protein sequence: CASSPTTGQTYGYTF.

This clone has just one count. This chain connects TRBV5-6 to TRBJ1-2; D may be TRBD1 (6 bases). Trimming left V 0 bases short and J 4 bases short, with 10 bases between. This CDR3 has 14 residues. Per the germline V gene, CDR1 is SGHDT and CDR2 is YYEEEE. The CDR3 nucleotides are TGTGCCAGCAGCTTGGTGAAGGGGGTCTATGGCTACACCTTC. Translation: CASSLVKGVYGYTF.

The chain recombines TRBV29-1 with TRBJ1-2; 7 bases align to TRBD1. Looked up from germline, CDR1 is SQVTM and CDR2 is ANQGSEA. CDR3 length: 15 residues. The trim removed 6 bases at V and 5 bases at J, leaving 15 bases unmatched. The CDR3 spells CSVPPRTGPGYGYTF. For the CDR3, the DNA is TGCAGCGTCCCCCCTCGGACAGGACCGGGATATGGCTACACCTTC.

The chain uses TRBV3-1 (or the pseudogene TRBV3-2) and TRBJ2-2; D may be TRBD2 (5 bases). Germline assignment: CDR1 LGHDT and CDR2 YNNKEL (reference sequence). V lost 1 base, J lost 6 bases, and 15 bases lay in between. CDR3 size: 16 residues. The CDR3 loop is CASSQGLNLRAGELFF. CDR3 bases: TGTGCCAGCAGCCAAGGACTAAATTTACGGGCCGGGGAGCTGTTTTTT.

In the case of this clone: The same CDR3 can be traced to other DNA sequences in this sample. This chain links TRBV29-1 with TRBJ1-1, with TRBD1 matching 7 bases. Germline values: CDR1 SQVTM, CDR2 ANQGSEA. The junction had 3 bases not matched to a gene; V was cut back by 6 bases and J by 2 bases. The CDR3 spans 12 residues. This chain's CDR3 is CSVRQGNTEAFF. CDR3 sequence (DNA): TGCAGCGTCAGACAGGGTAACACTGAAGCTTTCTTT.

The chain uses TRBV3-1 (or the pseudogene TRBV3-2) and TRBJ1-1; 8 positions agree with TRBD1. Germline CDR1 and CDR2: LGHDT and YNNKEL (reference sequence). This CDR3 contains 14 residues. Trimming took 4 bases from V and 3 from J; bases not matched to a gene: 4. The CDR3 protein is CASSPQGADTEAFF. The CDR3 DNA follows: TGTGCCAGCAGCCCGCAGGGGGCGGACACTGAAGCTTTCTTT.